This T cell receptor beta chain was sequenced in a study of T cell responses to AZD1222 COVID-19 vaccine. Study-wide findings and caveats: CD4 TCRs linked to vaccination spanned spike, dominating at 160-218 and 743-854. Clonal diversity was possibly underestimated, and white British individuals and females predominated among donors. Unmutated regions of variants are reportedly targeted by nearly half of spike-specific TCRs. No day 14 peak samples; only post-peak repertoires were characterized.

This clone was recorded only once. The antigen is undetermined. Here immunoSEQ multiplex PCR was the method, and the copy in TCRdb shows in-frame clones only, minus some. The table lists approximately 110,000 clones, approximately 86% of them singletons. Germline V gene data show CDR1 as SEHNR and CDR2 as FQNEAQ (reference sequence). Trimming removed 2 bases from V and 0 bases from J, with 11 bases in between. The length of the CDR3 is 16 residues. V usage is TRBV7-9 and J usage is TRBJ1-3; D is ambiguous. The sample here was peripheral blood, taken on day 0 of MenACWY control vaccination. The clonotype was recovered from an adult in good health. The DNA for the CDR3 is TGTGCCAGCAGCTTATCATCGACACACTCTGGAAACACCATATATTTT. This encodes CASSLSSTHSGNTIYF.